These 21 T cell receptor beta chains share one sample of origin, sequenced in a study of Graves' ophthalmopathy and Graves' hyperthyroidism. Using RNA transcripts, the TCR beta CDR3 regions were amplified. A first-round RT-PCR used HTBI primers, followed by a second-round multiplex PCR. TCRdb reprocessed the multiplex PCR reads via MiXCR and lists one record per CDR3 protein. Of 650,000 to 900,000 distinct CDR3 sequences in the sample, 40% were seen once. What was sequenced was peripheral blood. These receptors came from an adult man with Graves' ophthalmopathy.

As concerns this clonotype: At one end, the junction sequence differs from germline, possibly due to a read error. This rearrangement joins TRBV6-1 to TRBJ1-5; 9 bases fit TRBD1. The CDR3 has 19 amino acids. Germline lookup yields CDR1 MNHNS and CDR2 SASEGT. DNA for the CDR3: TGTGTCAGCAGCGAAACCTTAACGGGACAGGGTACAGTCAATCAGCCCCAGCATTTT. Translated: CVSSETLTGQGTVNQPQHF.

The chain joins TRBV29-1 to TRBJ2-5; 9 bases line up with TRBD1. Germline V gene data show CDR1 as SQVTM and CDR2 as ANQGSEA. CDR3 length: 16 amino acids. The ends lost 6 bases at V and 5 bases at J; junction bases unmatched: 16. The CDR3 sequence: CSVRQNRDRVSETQYF. CDR3 DNA: TGCAGCGTCAGACAAAACCGGGACAGGGTGAGCGAGACCCAGTACTTC.

The chain employs TRBV19 and TRBJ1-2; D is undetermined. This CDR3 contains 16 residues. The V end lost 11 bases, the J end lost 2 bases, and 24 bases lay between the germline ends. Germline-derived CDR1 and CDR2 are LNHDA and SQIVND (reference sequence). The CDR3 coding sequence is TGTGCCTGGAGTCGCGGCGACATTACGACGAACTATGGCTACACCTTC. Its protein is CAWSRGDITTNYGYTF.

This clonotype was recorded a few times. J is TRBJ2-5 and V is TRBV7-2, with D perhaps TRBD1 (6 bases). Germline CDR1 SGHTA, CDR2 FQGNSA. The CDR3 has 15 amino acids. V lost 8 bases and J lost 2, with 18 bases in between. CDR3 sequence (DNA): TGTGCCAGCTCCCGAAGAAGGGACACGCAAGAGACCCAGTACTTC. Translating it yields CASSRRRDTQETQYF.

This clonotype was seen just once. One end of the junction varies from germline; a read error may be responsible. This chain connects TRBV7-9 to TRBJ1-1, with D perhaps matching TRBD1 (5 bases). CDR1 and CDR2 from the germline V gene are SEHNR and FQNEAQ (reference sequence). The CDR3 is 14 residues long. In DNA, the CDR3 is TGTGCCAGCAGCTCCTTCCCAGGGAACACTGAGGCTTTCTTT. This translates into CASSSFPGNTEAFF.

A note on this clonotype: This may stem from a read error, because a much larger clone lies one nucleotide away. The chain couples TRBV10-3 to TRBJ1-5; no reliable D call. The germline V gene has CDR1 ENHRY and CDR2 SYGVKD. V shed 5 bases and J shed 4 bases, with 15 bases lying between them. The CDR3 extends over 15 amino acids. CDR3 region: CAISSPGPQNQPQHF. The CDR3 DNA is TGTGCCATCAGTTCACCCGGGCCGCAAAATCAGCCCCAGCATTTT.

This rearrangement joins TRBV20-1 to TRBJ1-2; D unresolved. V dropped 6 bases and J dropped 2 bases, with 16 bases sitting between them. The CDR3 loop spans 14 amino acids. Germline CDR1 and CDR2: DFQATT and SNEGSKA (reference sequence). The CDR3 here is CSAIGSEMNYGYTF. CDR3 in DNA: TGCAGTGCAATTGGCAGCGAAATGAACTATGGCTACACCTTC.

The chain recombines TRBV9 with TRBJ1-6; no clear D. Per the germline V gene, CDR1 is SGDLS and CDR2 is YYNGEE. V was trimmed by 0 bases and J by 9 bases, leaving 7 bases between them. This CDR3 region has 13 residues. The CDR3 nucleotides read TGTGCCAGCAGCGTAGAAGAGGGTTCACCCCTCCACTTT. The encoded protein is CASSVEEGSPLHF.

The chain links TRBV5-4 to TRBJ2-7; tentatively, D is TRBD2 (6 bases). This CDR3 has 14 amino acids. Germline values: CDR1 SGHNT, CDR2 YYREEE (reference sequence). Trimming pared 0 bases from V and 9 bases from J, leaving 16 bases between. In DNA form, the CDR3 reads TGTGCCAGCAGCTTGGCCGAGGGGACTCTGCGGCAGTACTTC. It encodes CASSLAEGTLRQYF.

This clonotype has a count of ten or more. The chain combines TRBV5-8 with TRBJ1-1; D not resolved. Trimming pared 0 bases from V and 6 bases from J, leaving 6 bases between. The CDR3 runs to 12 residues. Germline CDR1 is SGHTS and CDR2 is YDEGEE. The CDR3 sequence is CASSLAFAEAFF. CDR3 nucleotide sequence: TGTGCCAGCAGCTTGGCCTTCGCTGAAGCTTTCTTT.

This clonotype was seen repeatedly, ten times or more. CDR3 sequence reads: CASSPAGGGEKLFF. CDR3 coding DNA: TGTGCCAGCAGTCCTGCGGGGGGCGGCGAAAAACTGTTTTTT. This rearrangement joins TRBV12-3 or TRBV12-4 to TRBJ1-4; TRBD1 is a possible D gene (6 bases). Trimming left V 5 bases short and J 8 bases short, with 15 bases between. This CDR3 has 14 residues.

As for this clonotype: A single base separates this from a much larger clone, so it may be a read error. The chain has TRBV7-2 and TRBJ1-4; 8 bases are shared with TRBD1. The V and J ends lost 5 bases and 7 bases, in that order; junction bases with no gene match: 18. This CDR3 is built from 18 residues. Germline CDR1 and CDR2: SGHTA and FQGNSA. The CDR3 reads CASSPGADRAFRSEKLFF. CDR3 nucleotide sequence: TGTGCCAGCAGCCCGGGCGCGGACAGGGCTTTTCGGAGTGAAAAACTGTTTTTT.

This clonotype showed up just a few times. The rearrangement links TRBV24-1 to TRBJ2-6; D is uncertain. CDR3 length: 17 residues. Germline loops: CDR1 KGHDR, CDR2 SFDVKD. V shed 5 bases and J shed 0 bases, with 13 bases lying between them. In DNA form, the CDR3 reads TGTGCCACCAGTGGGTCGGGTCTTAGCTCTGGGGCCAACGTCCTGACTTTC. It specifies CATSGSGLSSGANVLTF.

This chain uses TRBV6-1 with TRBJ2-7; the match to TRBD1 covers 9 bases. There are 14 residues in the CDR3. CDR1 and CDR2 (germline): MNHNS, SASEGT. The J segment lost 6 bases and the V segment lost 6 bases, leaving 9 bases of the junction unmatched. The DNA for the CDR3 is TGTGCCAGCAGCGGGATACAGGGGGCTGCCGAGCAGTACTTC. Translated: CASSGIQGAAEQYF.

The rearrangement links TRBV29-1 to TRBJ2-3; 8 positions match TRBD2. Trimming removed 2 bases from V and 4 bases from J; junction bases left unmatched: 8. CDR1 SQVTM and CDR2 ANQGSEA come from the germline V gene. The CDR3 totals 15 residues. Written as DNA, the CDR3 is TGCAGCGTTGAAAGCGGGAGTTTAGGGCCAGATACGCAGTATTTT. Encoded protein: CSVESGSLGPDTQYF.

This clonotype was observed a few times. J is TRBJ1-2 and V is TRBV20-1, with 7 bases lining up with TRBD1. In germline, CDR1 is DFQATT, CDR2 SNEGSKA (reference sequence). J gave up 8 bases and V 1 base, and 1 base lay outside the gene matches. The CDR3 is made up of 11 amino acids. The CDR3 DNA reads TGCAGTGCTAGAGGACAGGGCGGCTACACCTTC. It yields the protein CSARGQGGYTF.

This clonotype occurred a few times. This chain links TRBV20-1 with TRBJ2-5, with 8 bases identical to TRBD2. The CDR3 covers 17 residues. V shed 4 bases and J 0 bases; nucleotides not matched to a gene: 13. CDR1 DFQATT and CDR2 SNEGSKA come from the germline V gene (reference sequence). The CDR3 bases are TGCAGTGCTATAGATGCCCACGGGGGGGCCTACCAAGAGACCCAGTACTTC. Its protein is CSAIDAHGGAYQETQYF.

The table lists this clonotype with many counts. CDR3 sequence reads: CASSLRGPEAFF. The CDR3 DNA reads as TGTGCCAGCAGCTTACGGGGACCTGAAGCTTTCTTT. V usage is TRBV7-9 and J usage is TRBJ1-1; a possible D gene is TRBD1 (5 bases). The germline V and J ends were trimmed by 2 bases and 6 bases, with 7 bases remaining between them. The CDR3 spans 12 residues. CDR1 is SEHNR, CDR2 FQNEAQ, per germline (reference sequence).

Turning to this clonotype: Since a much larger clone is just one base distant, this may be a read error. The chain recombines TRBV15 with TRBJ1-1, with a tentative D call TRBD1 (5 bases). Trimming pared 5 bases from V and 1 base from J, leaving 14 bases between. Germline V gene data show CDR1 as LNHNV and CDR2 as YYDKDF (reference sequence). This CDR3 is 15 amino acids long. This CDR3 reads CATSPPGGGNTEAFF. In DNA, the CDR3 is TGTGCCACCAGCCCCCCTGGGGGGGGGAACACTGAAGCTTTCTTT.

V usage is TRBV25-1 and J usage is TRBJ2-7; D is perhaps TRBD2 (5 bases). Germline CDR1 is MGHDK and CDR2 is SYGVNS. There are 16 residues in the CDR3. Trimming took off 6 bases at V and 2 bases at J, with 20 bases between the two ends. CDR3 coding DNA: TGTGCCAGCAGCTCGACAATCTGGACTCATACCTACGAGCAGTACTTC. It yields the protein CASSSTIWTHTYEQYF.

The genes are TRBV7-9 and TRBJ1-2, with 9 bases matching TRBD1. The CDR3 length is 14 residues. Losses at the gene ends were 5 bases for V and 6 bases for J; bases not matched to a gene: 7. CDR1 and CDR2 from the germline V gene are SEHNR and FQNEAQ (reference sequence). This CDR3 reads CASSPTGGSNGYTF. CDR3 coding DNA: TGTGCCAGCAGCCCGACAGGGGGATCAAATGGCTACACCTTC.